The 28 T cell receptor beta chains presented below share a single source sample, sequenced in a study of blood T cell repertoires in COVID-19. Method: immunoSEQ multiplex PCR; TCRdb's copy keeps in-frame clones and lacks some. The table lists 75,000 to 85,000 clones, around 83% of them singletons. What was sequenced was peripheral blood. All receptors come from a man in his sixties with COVID-19, enrolled during active disease.

The chain combines TRBV12-5 with TRBJ1-1, with 7 bases that match TRBD1. The germline CDR1 and CDR2 sequences are LGHNT and FRNRAP. Trimming cost V 6 bases and J 2 bases; bases outside gene matches: 12. The CDR3 covers 16 residues. The CDR3 region is CASGPAGTDINTEAFF. The CDR3 nucleotides are TGTGCTAGTGGACCCGCTGGGACAGATATTAACACTGAAGCTTTCTTT.

The chain employs TRBV5-1 and TRBJ2-1, with D perhaps TRBD2 (6 bases). The germline V and J ends were trimmed by 6 bases and 0 bases, with 10 bases remaining between them. CDR3 length equals 14 residues. Germline CDR1 is SGHRS and CDR2 is YFSETQ. This chain's CDR3 is CASTDGSSYNEQFF. In DNA, the CDR3 is TGCGCCAGCACCGACGGGAGCTCCTACAATGAGCAGTTCTTC.

The gene calls are TRBV11-2 and TRBJ1-5; tentative D call: TRBD1 (6 bases). The CDR3 sequence is 14 residues long. The ends were cut back, 3 bases at V and 7 bases at J, with 13 bases in the middle. In germline, CDR1 is SGHAT, CDR2 FQNNGV. CDR3 sequence reads: CASSLAGGHQPQHF. CDR3 nucleotides: TGTGCCAGCAGCTTGGCCGGGGGGCACCAGCCCCAGCATTTT.

The rearrangement joins TRBV7-2 to TRBJ1-4; D uncertain. The CDR3 covers 14 residues. CDR1 is SGHTA, CDR2 FQGNSA, per germline. The V end lost 5 bases, the J end lost 7 bases, and 14 bases lay between the germline ends. The CDR3 spells CASSPRQISEKLFF. CDR3 nucleotides: TGTGCCAGCAGCCCCCGCCAGATTTCTGAAAAACTGTTTTTT.

This rearrangement joins TRBV18 to TRBJ1-6, with D possibly being TRBD1 (6 bases). The CDR3 contains 16 residues. Trimming shortened V by 2 bases and J by 5 bases, and 13 bases separated the two germline ends. The germline V gene encodes CDR1 KGHSH and CDR2 LQKENI. The CDR3, as DNA: TGTGCCAGCTCACCAGTCACAGGGCGGGATAATTCACCCCTCCACTTT. Translated, it gives CASSPVTGRDNSPLHF.

V and J are TRBV28 and TRBJ1-4; no clear D gene. The V and J ends lost 5 bases and 6 bases respectively, with 13 bases between them. The CDR3 is 14 amino acids. Germline V gives CDR1 MDHEN, CDR2 SYDVKM. In DNA form, the CDR3 reads TGTGCCAGCAGTATTGAAAGGGAGGATGAAAAACTGTTTTTT. Amino acid sequence: CASSIEREDEKLFF.

The chain links TRBV5-5 to TRBJ1-6; no clear D. The V end was cut by 0 bases, the J end by 10 bases, with 11 bases between. The CDR3 runs to 14 residues. CDR1 and CDR2 (germline): SGHKS, YYEKEE (reference sequence). CDR3 protein: CASSLVGVQSPLHF. The CDR3 DNA reads as TGTGCCAGCAGCTTGGTCGGAGTTCAGTCACCCCTCCACTTT.

This clone was seen a single time. The V and J genes are TRBV5-4 and TRBJ2-7, with a tentative D call TRBD2 (5 bases). Germline values: CDR1 SGHNT, CDR2 YYREEE (reference sequence). The CDR3 contains 14 residues. Trimming removed 2 bases from V and 0 bases from J, with 9 bases in between. The DNA for the CDR3 is TGTGCCAGCAGCTTTGGCGGGCGCTCCTACGAGCAGTACTTC. Its protein is CASSFGGRSYEQYF.

This clone was seen once. The V and J genes are TRBV12-3 or TRBV12-4 and TRBJ2-1, with 9 bases lining up with TRBD2. The CDR3 extends over 12 amino acids. V gave up 3 bases and J gave up 16 bases; unmatched junction bases: 7. This CDR3 is CASSFTGTSSFF. CDR3 DNA: TGTGCCAGCAGTTTTACCGGGACTAGCAGCTTCTTC.

This rearrangement joins TRBV5-1 to TRBJ1-5; a weak D match, TRBD1 (6 bases). Trimming stripped 4 bases from V and 0 bases from J, with 11 bases between. The CDR3 is 15 amino acids. Germline V gives CDR1 SGHRS, CDR2 YFSETQ. DNA of the CDR3: TGCGCCAGCAGCCTAGGGGGGGATAGCAATCAGCCCCAGCATTTT. Residues: CASSLGGDSNQPQHF.

J is TRBJ2-2 and V is TRBV2; 10 bases are shared with TRBD2. The CDR3 has 17 residues. Germline V CDR1 and CDR2: SNHLY, FYNNEI. The J segment lost 2 bases and the V segment lost 1 base, leaving 4 bases of the junction unmatched. CDR3 residues: CASSEVIAGGNTGELFF. CDR3 in DNA: TGTGCCAGCAGTGAAGTTATAGCGGGGGGAAACACCGGGGAGCTGTTTTTT.

The V call is TRBV4-2, the J call TRBJ2-7, with 8 bases aligning to TRBD2. CDR1 and CDR2 from the germline V gene are LGHNA and YNFKEQ. V lost 0 bases, J lost 1 base, and 2 bases stayed unmatched. CDR3 length: 15 amino acids. This CDR3 is CASSQEAGESYEQYF. CDR3 DNA: TGTGCCAGCAGCCAAGAAGCGGGGGAATCCTACGAGCAGTACTTC.

The gene calls are TRBV19 and TRBJ1-4; unclear D gene. The CDR3 runs 17 residues. Germline V gene sequence: CDR1 LNHDA, CDR2 SQIVND (reference sequence). V lost 4 bases and J 3 bases, leaving 18 bases between the germline ends. The CDR3 sequence: CASSTQSRGWANEKLFF. The CDR3 DNA is TGTGCCAGTAGTACACAGAGTCGGGGTTGGGCTAATGAAAAACTGTTTTTT.

The DNA for the CDR3 is TGTGCCAGCAGCCGAGACGGCCAGGGATCGGGTCAGCCCCAGCATTTT. Translating it yields CASSRDGQGSGQPQHF. V gene TRBV7-8 combines with J gene TRBJ1-5; possible D gene TRBD1, 5 bases. This CDR3 is 16 amino acids long. Germline lookup yields CDR1 SGHVS and CDR2 FQNEAQ. The V end lost 5 bases, the J end lost 6 bases, and 20 bases lay between the germline ends. Full variable domain (missing parts from reference TRBV7-8 and TRBJ1-5): GAGVSQSPRYKVAKRGQDVALRCDPISGHVSLFWYQQALGQGPEFLTYFQNEAQLDKSGLPSDRFFAERPEGSVSTLKIQRTQQEDSAVYLCASSRDGQGSGQPQHFGDGTRLSIL.

V is TRBV19 and J is TRBJ2-1; 12 bases fit TRBD2. V trimming: 1 base; J trimming: 0 bases; junction bases outside the gene matches: 4. Germline V gives CDR1 LNHDA, CDR2 SQIVND (reference sequence). This CDR3 spans 18 amino acids. CDR3 nucleotide sequence: TGTGCCAGTAGTATAGGGCTAGCGGGAGGGAGCTCCTACAATGAGCAGTTCTTC. Translated: CASSIGLAGGSSYNEQFF.

The V gene is TRBV10-3, the J gene TRBJ1-6, with TRBD1 matching over 9 bases. The trim removed 10 bases at V and 9 bases at J, leaving 16 bases unmatched. There are 16 residues in the CDR3. Germline assignment: CDR1 ENHRY and CDR2 SYGVKD. CDR3 coding DNA: TGTGCCACCCGACCGGGACAGGGAAATCAAGGTTCACCCCTCCACTTT. It specifies CATRPGQGNQGSPLHF.

V usage is TRBV19 and J usage is TRBJ2-1; 7 bases are shared with TRBD1. CDR3 length: 15 amino acids. Germline lookup yields CDR1 LNHDA and CDR2 SQIVND (reference sequence). The trim removed 4 bases at V and 6 bases at J, leaving 9 bases unmatched. CDR3 sequence: CASSKQGRGGNEQFF. As DNA, the CDR3 is TGTGCCAGTAGTAAACAGGGGAGAGGCGGCAATGAGCAGTTCTTC.

The sample holds a few counts of this clone. The J gene is TRBJ1-5, the V gene TRBV28; D not certain. Per germline, CDR1 MDHEN and CDR2 SYDVKM. The CDR3 loop spans 17 amino acids. Trimming shortened V by 7 bases and J by 0 bases, and 19 bases separated the two germline ends. The CDR3 DNA reads TGTGCCAGCACCGTACCGGGTGGTGGCGATAGCAATCAGCCCCAGCATTTT. Amino acids: CASTVPGGGDSNQPQHF.

The J gene is TRBJ2-1, the V gene TRBV4-1; TRBD2 matches 10 bases. The CDR3 has 17 residues. Germline assignment: CDR1 MGHRA and CDR2 YSYEKL. The ends lost 1 base at V and 7 bases at J; junction bases unmatched: 10. CDR3 nucleotide sequence: TGCGCCAGCAGCCAAGTCCTAGCGGGAGTTTTGAGAAATGAGCAGTTCTTC. Its translation: CASSQVLAGVLRNEQFF.

V usage is TRBV28 and J usage is TRBJ1-2; the D is unclear. The germline gives CDR1 MDHEN, CDR2 SYDVKM. This CDR3 spans 14 amino acids. V was cut by 4 bases and J by 2 bases, with 11 bases left in between. In nucleotides, the CDR3 is TGTGCCAGCAGTTCCCGGGGAGCGAACTATGGCTACACCTTC. It translates to CASSSRGANYGYTF.

V and J are TRBV10-1 and TRBJ1-6; D perhaps matches TRBD1 (5 bases). The CDR3 spans 13 residues. Trimming cost V 6 bases and J 7 bases, with 10 bases left between them. The V gene's germline CDR1 is WNHNN and CDR2 SYGVQD (reference sequence). CDR3 sequence: CASRRDHNSPLHF. CDR3 DNA: TGCGCCAGCAGGCGGGACCACAATTCACCCCTCCACTTT.

J is TRBJ2-1 and V is TRBV30; TRBD2 is a possible D gene (6 bases). Trimming shortened V by 1 base and J by 7 bases, and 11 bases separated the two germline ends. The CDR3 contains 13 residues. CDR1 is GTSNPN, CDR2 SVGIG, per germline (reference sequence). DNA of the CDR3: TGTGCCTGGAGTGGCGGGGTCTCAAATGAGCAGTTCTTC. The encoded protein is CAWSGGVSNEQFF.

The chain uses TRBV30 and TRBJ1-5, with D uncertain. Trimming took 2 bases from V and 4 from J, leaving 12 bases between them. The CDR3 extends over 14 amino acids. Germline assignment: CDR1 GTSNPN and CDR2 SVGIG (reference sequence). The CDR3 bases are TGTGCCTGGAGTCGGGGAAACGGTAATCAGCCCCAGCATTTT. It translates to CAWSRGNGNQPQHF.

V and J are TRBV5-6 and TRBJ1-1; weak D call: TRBD1 (5 bases). Germline CDR1 is SGHDT and CDR2 is YYEEEE. V was cut by 5 bases and J by 11 bases, with 16 bases left in between. The CDR3 totals 12 residues. CDR3 bases: TGTGCCAGCAGGTCGGGGGGAGGGGCGGCTTTCTTT. It is translated as CASRSGGGAAFF. The full variable domain, its missing parts supplied by reference TRBV5-6 and TRBJ1-1, is DAGVTQSPTHLIKTRGQQVTLRCSPKSGHDTVSWYQQALGQGPQFIFQYYEEEERQRGNFPDRFSGHQFPNYSSELNVNALLLGDSALYLCASRSGGGAAFFGQGTRLTVV.

V and J are TRBV19 and TRBJ2-1, with TRBD2 identical over 12 bases. Trimming at V came to 4 bases and at J to 5 bases, leaving 12 bases not matched to a gene. The CDR3 is 18 residues long. The germline V gene encodes CDR1 LNHDA and CDR2 SQIVND (reference sequence). CDR3 protein: CASSKRLAGAPPNNEQFF. The CDR3 DNA sequence: TGTGCCAGTAGTAAAAGACTAGCGGGAGCACCCCCTAACAATGAGCAGTTCTTC. Drawing the rest from reference TRBV19 and TRBJ2-1, the complete variable domain is DGGITQSPKYLFRKEGQNVTLSCEQNLNHDAMYWYRQDPGQGLRLIYYSQIVNDFQKGDIAEGYSVSREKKESFPLTVTSAQKNPTAFYLCASSKRLAGAPPNNEQFFGPGTRLTVL.

The CDR3 coding sequence is TGCGCCAGCAGCTTGGTCGGACAGACGAACACTGAAGCTTTCTTT. This sequence encodes CASSLVGQTNTEAFF. The chain carries TRBV5-1 and TRBJ1-1; TRBD1 is a possible D gene (6 bases). Germline CDR1 and CDR2: SGHRS and YFSETQ. The CDR3 consists of 15 residues. Between the trimmed V and J ends, which lost 0 bases and 1 base, there was a span of 10 bases.

V gene TRBV3-1 (or the pseudogene TRBV3-2) combines with J gene TRBJ1-2; D is unclear. In germline, CDR1 is LGHDT, CDR2 YNNKEL (reference sequence). Trimming stripped 2 bases from V and 7 bases from J, with 5 bases between. The CDR3 has 11 amino acids. The CDR3 sequence: CASSQRSGYTF. CDR3 nucleotides: TGTGCCAGCAGCCAAAGGAGTGGCTACACCTTC.

Written as DNA, the CDR3 is TGTGCCAGCTCACCACAGGGGTCCGGACTAGCGGGAGGTTCCTACGAGCAGTACTTC. Translating gives CASSPQGSGLAGGSYEQYF. V usage is TRBV18 and J usage is TRBJ2-7; 14 positions agree with TRBD2. V trimming: 1 base; J trimming: 1 base; junction bases outside the gene matches: 9. The CDR3 consists of 19 residues. The V gene's germline CDR1 is KGHSH and CDR2 LQKENI.